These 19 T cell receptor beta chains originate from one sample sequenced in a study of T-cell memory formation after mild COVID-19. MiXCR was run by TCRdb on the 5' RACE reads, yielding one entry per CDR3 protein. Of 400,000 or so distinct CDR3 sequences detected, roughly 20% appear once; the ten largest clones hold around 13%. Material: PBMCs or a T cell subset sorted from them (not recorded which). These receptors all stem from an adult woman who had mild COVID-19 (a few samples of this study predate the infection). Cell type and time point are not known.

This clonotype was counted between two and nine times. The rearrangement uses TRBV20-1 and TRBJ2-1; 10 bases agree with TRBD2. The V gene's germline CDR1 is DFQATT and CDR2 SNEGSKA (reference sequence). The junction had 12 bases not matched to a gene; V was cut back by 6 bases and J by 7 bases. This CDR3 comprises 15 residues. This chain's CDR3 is CSARPLAGVTNEQFF. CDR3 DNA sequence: TGCAGTGCGCGACCTCTAGCGGGAGTTACAAATGAGCAGTTCTTC.

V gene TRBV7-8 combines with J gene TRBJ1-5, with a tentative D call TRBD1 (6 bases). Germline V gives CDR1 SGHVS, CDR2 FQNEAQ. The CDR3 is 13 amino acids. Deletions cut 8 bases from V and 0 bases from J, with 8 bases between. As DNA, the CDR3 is TGTGCCAGCGGGACACCTAGCAATCAGCCCCAGCATTTT. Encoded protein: CASGTPSNQPQHF.

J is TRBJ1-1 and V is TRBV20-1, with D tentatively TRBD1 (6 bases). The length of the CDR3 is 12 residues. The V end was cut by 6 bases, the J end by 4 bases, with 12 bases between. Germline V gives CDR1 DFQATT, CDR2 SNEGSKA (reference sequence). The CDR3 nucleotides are TGCAGTGCACAGGGCCGGGGCACTGAAGCTTTCTTT. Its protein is CSAQGRGTEAFF.

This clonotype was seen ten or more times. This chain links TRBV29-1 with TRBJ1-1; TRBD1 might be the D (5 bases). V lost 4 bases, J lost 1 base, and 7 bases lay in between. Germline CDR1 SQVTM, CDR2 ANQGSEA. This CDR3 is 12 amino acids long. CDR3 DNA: TGCAGCGTTGGGGGGTGGAACACTGAAGCTTTCTTT. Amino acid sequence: CSVGGWNTEAFF.

CDR3 sequence reads: CASSSGRQGAEQYF. The CDR3 region has the DNA TGTGCCAGCAGTTCAGGACGACAGGGAGCTGAGCAGTACTTC. The gene calls are TRBV12-3 or TRBV12-4 and TRBJ2-7; TRBD1 agrees at 7 bases. Trimming cost V 4 bases and J 7 bases; bases outside gene matches: 10. This CDR3 is 14 amino acids long.

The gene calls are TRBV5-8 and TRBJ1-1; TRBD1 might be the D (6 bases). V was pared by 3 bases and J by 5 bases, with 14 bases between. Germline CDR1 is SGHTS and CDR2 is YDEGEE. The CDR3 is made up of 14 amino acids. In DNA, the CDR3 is TGTGCCAGCAGCTCAACAGGGTTTTGGACTGAAGCTTTCTTT. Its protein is CASSSTGFWTEAFF.

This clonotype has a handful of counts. CDR3 sequence (DNA): TGCAGCGTTGCCAGGGGGGACTATGGCTACACCTTC. Residues: CSVARGDYGYTF. The rearrangement links TRBV29-1 to TRBJ1-2, with 7 bases that match TRBD1. Germline V gives CDR1 SQVTM, CDR2 ANQGSEA. Unmatched junction bases numbered 2, after V lost 4 bases and J lost 3 bases. This CDR3 has 12 residues.

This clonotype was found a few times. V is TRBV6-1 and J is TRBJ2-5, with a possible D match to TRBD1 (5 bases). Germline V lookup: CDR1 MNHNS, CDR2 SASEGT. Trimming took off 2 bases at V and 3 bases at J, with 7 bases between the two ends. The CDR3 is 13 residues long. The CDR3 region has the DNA TGTGCCAGCAGTGAACCAGGGAAAGAGACCCAGTACTTC. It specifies CASSEPGKETQYF.

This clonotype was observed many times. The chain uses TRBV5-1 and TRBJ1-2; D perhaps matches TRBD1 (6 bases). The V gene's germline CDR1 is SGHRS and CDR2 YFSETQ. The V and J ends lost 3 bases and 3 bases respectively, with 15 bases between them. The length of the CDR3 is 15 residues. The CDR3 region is CASSSGQASDYGYTF. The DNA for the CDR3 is TGCGCCAGCAGCTCGGGACAAGCATCTGACTATGGCTACACCTTC.

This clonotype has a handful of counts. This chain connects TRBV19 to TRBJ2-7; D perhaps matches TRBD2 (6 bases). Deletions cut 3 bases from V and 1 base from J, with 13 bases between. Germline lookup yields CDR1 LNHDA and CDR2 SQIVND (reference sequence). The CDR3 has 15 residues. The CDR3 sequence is CASSIPGAGSYEQYF. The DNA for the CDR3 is TGTGCCAGTAGTATCCCGGGAGCCGGTTCCTACGAGCAGTACTTC.

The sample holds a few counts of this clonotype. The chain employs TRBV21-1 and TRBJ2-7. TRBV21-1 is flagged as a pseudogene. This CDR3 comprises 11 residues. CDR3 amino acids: CASKGSYEQYF. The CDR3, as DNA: TGTGCCAGCAAAGGATCCTACGAGCAGTACTTC.

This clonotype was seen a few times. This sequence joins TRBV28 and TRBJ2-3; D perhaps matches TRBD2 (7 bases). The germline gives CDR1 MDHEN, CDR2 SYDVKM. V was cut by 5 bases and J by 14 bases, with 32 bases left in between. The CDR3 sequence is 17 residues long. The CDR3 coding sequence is TGTGCCAGCAGTCCCCAGATAGGGGGGGTTCCCGCTGGTGATCGGTATTTT. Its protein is CASSPQIGGVPAGDRYF.

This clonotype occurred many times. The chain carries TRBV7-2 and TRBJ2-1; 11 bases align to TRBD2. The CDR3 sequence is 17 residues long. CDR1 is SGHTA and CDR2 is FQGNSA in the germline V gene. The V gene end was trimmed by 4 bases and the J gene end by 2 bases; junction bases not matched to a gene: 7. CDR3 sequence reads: CASSSRLAGSPYNEQFF. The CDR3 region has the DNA TGTGCCAGCAGCTCCCGACTAGCGGGAAGCCCCTACAATGAGCAGTTCTTC. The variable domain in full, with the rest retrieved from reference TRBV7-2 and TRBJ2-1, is GAGVSQSPSNKVTEKGKDVELRCDPISGHTALYWYRQSLGQGLEFLIYFQGNSAPDKSGLPSDRFSAERTGGSVSTLTIQRTQQEDSAVYLCASSSRLAGSPYNEQFFGPGTRLTVL.

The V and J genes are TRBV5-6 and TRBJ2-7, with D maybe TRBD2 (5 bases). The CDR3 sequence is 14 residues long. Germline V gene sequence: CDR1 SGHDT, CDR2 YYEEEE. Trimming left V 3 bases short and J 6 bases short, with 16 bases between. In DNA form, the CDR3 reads TGTGCCAGCAGCTCTTTTGGACTGGCCTCCGAGCAGTACTTC. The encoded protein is CASSSFGLASEQYF.

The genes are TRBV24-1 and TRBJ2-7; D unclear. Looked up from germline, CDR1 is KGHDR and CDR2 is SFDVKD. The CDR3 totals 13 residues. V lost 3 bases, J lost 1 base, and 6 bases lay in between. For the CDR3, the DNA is TGTGCCACCAGTGATAGTACTTCCTACGAGCAGTACTTC. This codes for CATSDSTSYEQYF.

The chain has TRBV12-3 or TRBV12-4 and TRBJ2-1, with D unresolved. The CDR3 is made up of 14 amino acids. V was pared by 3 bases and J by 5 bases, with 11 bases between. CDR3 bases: TGTGCCAGCAGTTTTTTCCCCGAAGACAATGAGCAGTTCTTC. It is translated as CASSFFPEDNEQFF.

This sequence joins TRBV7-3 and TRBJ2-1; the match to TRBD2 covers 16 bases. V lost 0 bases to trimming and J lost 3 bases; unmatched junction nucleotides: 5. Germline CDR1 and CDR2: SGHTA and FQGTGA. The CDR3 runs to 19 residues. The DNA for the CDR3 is TGTGCCAGCAGCTTAACCAGGGGACTAGCGGGAGGGGGCTACAATGAGCAGTTCTTC. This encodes CASSLTRGLAGGGYNEQFF.

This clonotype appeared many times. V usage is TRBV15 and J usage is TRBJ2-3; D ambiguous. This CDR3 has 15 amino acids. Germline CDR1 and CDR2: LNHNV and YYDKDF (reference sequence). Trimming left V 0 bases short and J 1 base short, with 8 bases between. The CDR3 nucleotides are TGTGCCACCAGCAGAGATAGGTGGGGCACAGATACGCAGTATTTT. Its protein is CATSRDRWGTDTQYF.

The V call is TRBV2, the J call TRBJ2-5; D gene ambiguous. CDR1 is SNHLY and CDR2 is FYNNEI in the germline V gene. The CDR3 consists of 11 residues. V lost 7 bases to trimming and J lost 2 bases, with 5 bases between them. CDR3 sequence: CASTPQETQYF. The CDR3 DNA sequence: TGTGCCAGCACCCCGCAAGAGACCCAGTACTTC.